Listed below are T cell receptor beta chains from one sample, sequenced in a study of response to subunit inactivated influenza vaccine. In TCRdb, the RT-PCR reads were re-called with MiXCR into one record per CDR3 protein. The sample includes fewer than 700,000 distinct CDR3 sequences, roughly 13% of them seen just once. The specimen comprised PBMCs from blood, sampled roughly 45 days after vaccination. These receptors came from a man aged 45-65 years who received an inactivated influenza vaccine. The CDR3 runs from the conserved cysteine through the conserved F or W. A D gene is named only where the DNA matches it firmly. For some rows the clone size is stated as once, few or many, or as a class when expanded; others skip it.

D	V	size	length	J	DNA	CDR3
TRBD1	TRBV15	few	15	TRBJ2-1	TGTGCCACCAGCATCTCCGGGACAGTACAGGTTGAGCAGTTCTTC	CATSISGTVQVEQFF
-	TRBV29-1	few	13	TRBJ2-7	TGCAGCATATCTGGGACAAACCCCTACGAGCAGTACTTC	CSISGTNPYEQYF
TRBD1	TRBV19	-	11	TRBJ1-4	TGTGCCACTAAGGACAGGACCAAGCTGTTTTTT	CATKDRTKLFF
-	TRBV3-1	few	14	TRBJ1-1	TGTGCCAGCAGCCAAGGGTCAGCGAACACTGAAGCTTTCTTT	CASSQGSANTEAFF
-	TRBV12-3/TRBV12-4	few	12	TRBJ2-7	TGTGCCAGCAGAGGGGGAATAGGCGAGCAGTACTTC	CASRGGIGEQYF
-	TRBV15	few	15	TRBJ2-3	TGTGCCACCTCACCGGCAGGGGACCTTTGGGATACGCAGTATTTT	CATSPAGDLWDTQYF
-	TRBV5-1	few	14	TRBJ1-4	TGCGCCAGCAGCTTGGTCCCCCGGTATGAAAAACTGTTTTTT	CASSLVPRYEKLFF
-	TRBV4-3	-	16	TRBJ2-7	TGCGCCAGCAGCCAAGGAATGGAGACTACCTACTACGAGCAGTACTTC	CASSQGMETTYYEQYF
-	TRBV6-2/TRBV6-3	-	16	TRBJ2-7	TGTGCCAGCAGTTACCGGGCCGGGACGGGAGCCTACGAGCAGTACTTC	CASSYRAGTGAYEQYF
TRBD1	TRBV10-3	many	13	TRBJ1-1	TGTGCCATCAGTGCGGGACAGGACACTGAAGCTTTCTTT	CAISAGQDTEAFF
TRBD1	TRBV7-2	-	17	TRBJ2-1	TGTGCCAGCAGCGCGATCCCGGACAGGGACACCTACAATGAGCAGTTCTTC	CASSAIPDRDTYNEQFF
-	TRBV6-5	-	15	TRBJ1-2	TGTGCCAGCAGTTACTCTCCTCAGGGGATCTATGGCTACACCTTC	CASSYSPQGIYGYTF
TRBD1	TRBV28	many	16	TRBJ2-5	TGTGCCAGCAGTTCGGGGACAGGCGAGCTCGGTGAGACCCAGTACTTC	CASSSGTGELGETQYF
-	TRBV6-2/TRBV6-3	-	14	TRBJ1-2	TGTGCCAGCAGGGGTACTGGGACTGCGTTCGGCTACACCTTC	CASRGTGTAFGYTF
-	TRBV6-2/TRBV6-3	few	13	TRBJ2-7	TGTGCCAGCAGTTACTTCAGGAACTACGAGCAGTACTTC	CASSYFRNYEQYF
-	TRBV11-2	-	12	TRBJ2-5	TGTGCCAGCATGGGTGGGGACGAGACCCAGTACTTC	CASMGGDETQYF
TRBD1	TRBV5-1	few	14	TRBJ1-2	TGCGCCAGCAGCTCAACAGGGGGACACCATGGCTACACCTTC	CASSSTGGHHGYTF
-	TRBV20-1	few	13	TRBJ1-5	TGCAGTGCTAGTTTCGGTATCAATCAGCCCCAGCATTTT	CSASFGINQPQHF
TRBD2	TRBV4-3	few	18	TRBJ2-1	TGCGCCAGCAGCCAAGATTTGGCGGGGGGGTTTTCCTACAATGAGCAGTTCTTC	CASSQDLAGGFSYNEQFF
-	TRBV20-1	few	13	TRBJ2-5	TGCAGTGCTAGAGGTAGAAAACAAGAGACCCAGTACTTC	CSARGRKQETQYF
-	TRBV12-3/TRBV12-4	many	14	TRBJ1-1	TGTGCCAGCAGTTCCCGGGGAGGGAACACTGAAGCTTTCTTT	CASSSRGGNTEAFF
-	TRBV18	few	17	TRBJ2-7	TGTGCCAGCTCACCGAACATTCTCCGGGACACCTCCTACGAGCAGTACTTC	CASSPNILRDTSYEQYF
TRBD1	TRBV30	-	14	TRBJ2-1	TGTGCCTGGATGGTCCCAGGGGGCGGGAATGAGCAGTTCTTC	CAWMVPGGGNEQFF
-	TRBV9	-	15	TRBJ2-1	TGTGCCAGCAGCGTCGAAGCGGTCTCCTACAATGAGCAGTTCTTC	CASSVEAVSYNEQFF
-	TRBV2	few	14	TRBJ2-1	TGTGCCAGCAGTACTTACGTTGAGGGCAATGAGCAGTTCTTC	CASSTYVEGNEQFF
TRBD2	TRBV11-1	few	18	TRBJ2-6	TGTGCCAGCAGCCCCCCTAGCGGGAGGTTGGCGGGGGCCAACGTCCTGACTTTC	CASSPPSGRLAGANVLTF
-	TRBV7-2	-	14	TRBJ2-1	TGTGCCAGCAGGGTAGGGGGCTCCTACAATGAGCAGTTCTTC	CASRVGGSYNEQFF
-	TRBV7-2	few	13	TRBJ2-5	TGTGCCAGCAGCCGGAGGGTATTGGAGACCCAGTACTTC	CASSRRVLETQYF
TRBD1	TRBV6-2/TRBV6-3	-	14	TRBJ2-1	TGTGCCAGCAGTAAAACAGGGGTCGGCAATGAGCAGTTCTTC	CASSKTGVGNEQFF
-	TRBV10-3	-	14	TRBJ1-5	TGTGCCATCAGTAGAGGGGAGGTTAGGCAGCCCCAGCATTTT	CAISRGEVRQPQHF
TRBD1	TRBV28	few	17	TRBJ2-2	TGTGCCAGCAGTTCAATGCCCGGGACAGGGAACACCGGGGAGCTGTTTTTT	CASSSMPGTGNTGELFF
TRBD2	TRBV29-1	-	16	TRBJ2-3	TGCAGCGTTGAAACCCTAGCGGTGACAGTCACAGATACGCAGTATTTT	CSVETLAVTVTDTQYF
TRBD2	TRBV12-3/TRBV12-4	-	13	TRBJ2-1	TGTGCCAGCAGTTTAGGATCCGGGGGGGAGCAGTTCTTC	CASSLGSGGEQFF
-	TRBV20-1	many	14	TRBJ1-2	TGCAGTGCTAGAGATATAAACAGACCCTATGGCTACACCTTC	CSARDINRPYGYTF
-	TRBV10-2	many	14	TRBJ2-1	TGCGCCAGCAACCCGGGACGGAGCCTCAATGAGCAGTTCTTC	CASNPGRSLNEQFF
-	TRBV20-1	few	13	TRBJ2-3	TGCAGTGCTTCGGACCGTCCCCTAGATACGCAGTATTTT	CSASDRPLDTQYF
TRBD2	TRBV2	few	14	TRBJ2-1	TGTGCCAGCCATTCTAGCGGGGGGGCATATGAGCAGTTCTTC	CASHSSGGAYEQFF
-	TRBV13	-	14	TRBJ1-5	TGTGCCAGCAGCGAAAACTATAGCAATCAGCCCCAGCATTTT	CASSENYSNQPQHF
-	TRBV14	-	16	TRBJ2-7	TGTGCCAGCAGCCGGGGTGGTTCGGGTAGCTCCTACGAGCAGTACTTC	CASSRGGSGSSYEQYF
TRBD1	TRBV27	-	15	TRBJ2-3	TGTGCCAGCAGTTTCTATCGGACAGGGGGAGATACGCAGTATTTT	CASSFYRTGGDTQYF